These T cell receptor beta chains were read from a single sample in a study of OX40 agonist ivuxolimab in advanced cancers. Assay used: immunoSEQ multiplex PCR; TCRdb lists only in-frame clones, some missing. This table has some 58,000 clones, roughly 80% appearing once. Sequencing was performed on CD4+ or CD8+ T cells sorted from blood, taken in a trial of the OX40 agonist ivuxolimab. These receptors all stem from an adult with an advanced solid tumor such as melanoma, head and neck, liver or kidney cancer. CDR3s include the opening cysteine and the closing phenylalanine or tryptophan. D genes are given only for firm matches. Size values are once, few and many counts, or a class for expanded clones, and some rows have none.

D gene: -
clone size: -
V gene: TRBV27
J gene: TRBJ2-2
CDR3 protein: CASSFYGELFF
CDR3 DNA: TGTGCCAGCAGTTTTTACGGGGAGCTGTTTTTT

D gene: -
clone size: -
V gene: TRBV7-9
J gene: TRBJ2-2
CDR3 protein: CASSTGANTGELFF
CDR3 DNA: TGTGCCAGCAGTACAGGTGCGAACACCGGGGAGCTGTTTTTT

D gene: -
clone size: -
V gene: TRBV6-5
J gene: TRBJ1-5
CDR3 protein: CASSYSFGSNQPQHF
CDR3 DNA: TGTGCCAGCAGTTACTCTTTCGGGAGCAATCAGCCCCAGCATTTT

D gene: -
clone size: few
V gene: TRBV4-2
J gene: TRBJ1-1
CDR3 protein: CASSQSGLEEDTEAFF
CDR3 DNA: TGTGCCAGCAGCCAATCTGGCCTAGAGGAGGACACTGAAGCTTTCTTT

D gene: -
clone size: -
V gene: TRBV7-2
J gene: TRBJ2-3
CDR3 protein: CASSLRASGRPDTQYF
CDR3 DNA: TGTGCCAGCAGCTTAAGGGCCTCAGGACGCCCAGATACGCAGTATTTT

D gene: -
clone size: -
V gene: TRBV5-5
J gene: TRBJ2-7
CDR3 protein: CASSSRGNEQYF
CDR3 DNA: TGTGCCAGCAGCTCCAGGGGTAACGAGCAGTACTTC

D gene: -
clone size: -
V gene: TRBV6-5
J gene: TRBJ1-5
CDR3 protein: CASSCLDVGSNQPQHF
CDR3 DNA: TGTGCCAGCAGTTGTCTCGACGTGGGTAGCAATCAGCCCCAGCATTTT

D gene: -
clone size: -
V gene: TRBV5-5
J gene: TRBJ1-3
CDR3 protein: CASSFTGTGNTIYF
CDR3 DNA: TGTGCCAGCAGCTTCACCGGGACTGGAAACACCATATATTTT

D gene: -
clone size: -
V gene: TRBV21-1
J gene: TRBJ2-7
CDR3 protein: CASSKSSGDKIYEQYF
CDR3 DNA: TGTGCCAGCAGCAAATCAAGCGGGGATAAAATCTACGAGCAGTACTTC

D gene: TRBD2
clone size: -
V gene: TRBV10-1
J gene: TRBJ2-3
CDR3 protein: CATGLAGVTDTQYF
CDR3 DNA: TGCGCCACAGGACTAGCGGGAGTTACAGATACGCAGTATTTT

D gene: -
clone size: -
V gene: TRBV6-1
J gene: TRBJ2-7
CDR3 protein: CASSEAGNYEQYF
CDR3 DNA: TGTGCCAGCAGTGAAGCCGGAAACTACGAGCAGTACTTC

D gene: TRBD1
clone size: once
V gene: TRBV9
J gene: TRBJ1-5
CDR3 protein: CASSVEGQGHQPQHF
CDR3 DNA: TGTGCCAGCAGCGTAGAGGGACAGGGCCATCAGCCCCAGCATTTT

D gene: -
clone size: once
V gene: TRBV12-5
J gene: TRBJ2-1
CDR3 protein: CASKLGVVSYNEQFF
CDR3 DNA: TGTGCTAGTAAGTTGGGAGTGGTGTCCTACAATGAGCAGTTCTTC

D gene: -
clone size: -
V gene: TRBV2
J gene: TRBJ2-7
CDR3 protein: CASSSAVGVNEQYF
CDR3 DNA: TGTGCCAGCAGCTCAGCGGTCGGGGTAAACGAGCAGTACTTC

D gene: -
clone size: -
V gene: TRBV7-2
J gene: TRBJ1-6
CDR3 protein: CASSLGGGSPLHF
CDR3 DNA: TGTGCCAGCAGCTTAGGGGGTGGTTCACCCCTCCACTTT

D gene: TRBD1
clone size: -
V gene: TRBV15
J gene: TRBJ1-5
CDR3 protein: CATRLDRVSHQPQHF
CDR3 DNA: TGTGCCACCAGGTTGGACAGGGTTTCGCATCAGCCCCAGCATTTT

D gene: -
clone size: -
V gene: TRBV7-3
J gene: TRBJ1-2
CDR3 protein: CASSFTVRGEDYGYTF
CDR3 DNA: TGTGCTAGCAGCTTTACGGTCCGGGGAGAAGACTATGGCTACACCTTC

D gene: -
clone size: -
V gene: TRBV10-3
J gene: TRBJ2-7
CDR3 protein: CAISDSGNEQYF
CDR3 DNA: TGTGCCATCAGTGACTCAGGAAACGAGCAGTACTTC

D gene: -
clone size: -
V gene: TRBV2
J gene: TRBJ2-7
CDR3 protein: CASSASKYEQYF
CDR3 DNA: TGTGCCAGCAGCGCCAGCAAGTACGAGCAGTACTTC

D gene: -
clone size: -
V gene: TRBV2
J gene: TRBJ2-5
CDR3 protein: CASIYSRQETQYF
CDR3 DNA: TGTGCCAGCATATATTCGCGGCAAGAGACCCAGTACTTC

D gene: -
clone size: -
V gene: TRBV9
J gene: TRBJ2-2
CDR3 protein: CASSVAGTNTGELFF
CDR3 DNA: TGTGCCAGCAGCGTAGCGGGAACGAACACCGGGGAGCTGTTTTTT

D gene: -
clone size: -
V gene: TRBV28
J gene: TRBJ1-5
CDR3 protein: CASRLQEQPQHF
CDR3 DNA: TGTGCCAGCCGGCTTCAGGAGCAGCCCCAGCATTTT

D gene: -
clone size: -
V gene: TRBV11-1
J gene: TRBJ1-1
CDR3 protein: CASSLRGGGSTEAFF
CDR3 DNA: TGTGCCAGCAGCTTAAGAGGGGGGGGAAGCACTGAAGCTTTCTTT

D gene: -
clone size: -
V gene: TRBV7-6
J gene: TRBJ2-1
CDR3 protein: CASSPTVPSYNEQFF
CDR3 DNA: TGTGCCAGCAGCCCAACTGTGCCCTCCTACAATGAGCAGTTCTTC

D gene: TRBD1
clone size: -
V gene: TRBV7-2
J gene: TRBJ1-2
CDR3 protein: CASSPLDGTGAGYTF
CDR3 DNA: TGTGCCAGCAGCCCACTAGACGGGACAGGGGCGGGCTACACCTTC

D gene: -
clone size: once
V gene: TRBV21-1
J gene: TRBJ2-7
CDR3 protein: CASSKARTGGYEQYF
CDR3 DNA: TGTGCCAGCAGCAAAGCCCGGACAGGGGGCTACGAGCAGTACTTC

D gene: TRBD2
clone size: -
V gene: TRBV7-3
J gene: TRBJ2-1
CDR3 protein: CASSLLAGTYNEQFF
CDR3 DNA: TGTGCCAGCAGCCTACTAGCGGGGACCTACAATGAGCAGTTCTTC

D gene: TRBD1
clone size: -
V gene: TRBV2
J gene: TRBJ2-7
CDR3 protein: CASRGDRVSYEQYF
CDR3 DNA: TGTGCCAGCAGGGGGGACAGGGTCTCCTACGAGCAGTACTTC

D gene: -
clone size: -
V gene: TRBV15
J gene: TRBJ1-3
CDR3 protein: CATSRRGSGNTIYF
CDR3 DNA: TGTGCCACCAGCCGAAGGGGCTCTGGAAACACCATATATTTT

D gene: -
clone size: few
V gene: TRBV19
J gene: TRBJ2-1
CDR3 protein: CASGPSSYNEQFF
CDR3 DNA: TGTGCCAGTGGACCGAGCTCCTACAATGAGCAGTTCTTC

D gene: -
clone size: -
V gene: TRBV4-3
J gene: TRBJ2-3
CDR3 protein: CASSQYFSTTSTDTQYF
CDR3 DNA: TGCGCCAGCAGCCAATACTTCAGTACCACTAGCACAGATACGCAGTATTTT

D gene: -
clone size: -
V gene: TRBV30
J gene: TRBJ1-5
CDR3 protein: CAWSRSGTANQPQHF
CDR3 DNA: TGTGCCTGGAGTCGATCGGGGACGGCTAATCAGCCCCAGCATTTT

D gene: -
clone size: few
V gene: TRBV6-5
J gene: TRBJ2-5
CDR3 protein: CASSYSIPGETQYF
CDR3 DNA: TGTGCCAGCAGTTACTCGATACCCGGAGAGACCCAGTACTTC

D gene: -
clone size: -
V gene: TRBV19
J gene: TRBJ1-2
CDR3 protein: CASSIGRTSGYGYTF
CDR3 DNA: TGTGCCAGTAGTATCGGAAGGACATCGGGCTATGGCTACACCTTC

D gene: TRBD1
clone size: -
V gene: TRBV19
J gene: TRBJ1-2
CDR3 protein: CASSIRGTGGYTF
CDR3 DNA: TGTGCCAGTAGTATACGAGGGACAGGGGGCTACACCTTC

D gene: TRBD1
clone size: once
V gene: TRBV4-1
J gene: TRBJ2-7
CDR3 protein: CASSRDSHENYEQYF
CDR3 DNA: TGCGCCAGCAGCCGGGACAGTCATGAAAATTACGAGCAGTACTTC

D gene: -
clone size: few
V gene: TRBV2
J gene: TRBJ2-1
CDR3 protein: CASSVRDEQFF
CDR3 DNA: TGTGCCAGCAGTGTGAGGGATGAGCAGTTCTTC

D gene: -
clone size: -
V gene: TRBV5-6
J gene: TRBJ2-7
CDR3 protein: CASSRAPTSPEQYF
CDR3 DNA: TGTGCCAGCAGCCGGGCCCCGACGTCCCCCGAGCAGTACTTC

D gene: -
clone size: -
V gene: TRBV28
J gene: TRBJ1-2
CDR3 protein: CASGSTVHFNYGYTF
CDR3 DNA: TGTGCCAGCGGATCGACCGTCCATTTTAACTATGGCTACACCTTC

D gene: -
clone size: -
V gene: TRBV12-5
J gene: TRBJ1-4
CDR3 protein: CASGQGTANEKLFF
CDR3 DNA: TGTGCTAGTGGTCAAGGGACGGCAAATGAAAAACTGTTTTTT

D gene: TRBD2
clone size: -
V gene: TRBV7-9
J gene: TRBJ2-7
CDR3 protein: CASSRGGREQYF
CDR3 DNA: TGTGCCAGCAGCCGGGGGGGGCGGGAGCAGTACTTC

D gene: -
clone size: once
V gene: TRBV7-3
J gene: TRBJ2-2
CDR3 protein: CASSLTLAGELFF
CDR3 DNA: TGTGCCAGCAGCTTAACCCTCGCTGGGGAGCTGTTTTTT

D gene: -
clone size: -
V gene: TRBV20-1
J gene: TRBJ1-2
CDR3 protein: CSARAWDGYTF
CDR3 DNA: TGCAGTGCCCGGGCCTGGGATGGCTACACCTTC

D gene: TRBD2
clone size: -
V gene: TRBV7-2
J gene: TRBJ2-1
CDR3 protein: CASSSGLATHEQFF
CDR3 DNA: TGTGCCAGCAGTTCGGGACTAGCAACCCATGAGCAGTTCTTC

D gene: TRBD1
clone size: -
V gene: TRBV28
J gene: TRBJ1-4
CDR3 protein: CASAWTGTNEKLFF
CDR3 DNA: TGTGCCAGCGCTTGGACAGGAACTAATGAAAAACTGTTTTTT

D gene: TRBD1
clone size: -
V gene: TRBV5-1
J gene: TRBJ2-7
CDR3 protein: CASSLAAGGEYEQYF
CDR3 DNA: TGCGCCAGCAGCTTGGCGGCAGGGGGCGAATACGAGCAGTACTTC

D gene: -
clone size: -
V gene: TRBV27
J gene: TRBJ2-1
CDR3 protein: CASSPRGHPSEEQFF
CDR3 DNA: TGTGCCAGCAGTCCCCGCGGACACCCATCAGAAGAGCAGTTCTTC

D gene: -
clone size: -
V gene: TRBV28
J gene: TRBJ1-6
CDR3 protein: CASIKPLNSPLHF
CDR3 DNA: TGTGCCAGCATTAAACCGCTGAATTCACCCCTCCACTTT

D gene: -
clone size: -
V gene: TRBV14
J gene: TRBJ2-7
CDR3 protein: CASSQDTDSEQYF
CDR3 DNA: TGTGCCAGCAGCCAAGATACGGATTCCGAGCAGTACTTC

D gene: -
clone size: -
V gene: TRBV11-2
J gene: TRBJ2-4
CDR3 protein: CATLDRAKNIQYF
CDR3 DNA: TGTGCCACCCTCGACAGGGCCAAAAACATTCAGTACTTC

D gene: -
clone size: -
V gene: TRBV7-9
J gene: TRBJ2-2
CDR3 protein: CASSFSSDGELFF
CDR3 DNA: TGTGCCAGCAGCTTCTCTTCGGACGGGGAGCTGTTTTTT

D gene: -
clone size: -
V gene: TRBV9
J gene: TRBJ2-7
CDR3 protein: CASSESGTPYEQYF
CDR3 DNA: TGTGCCAGCAGCGAATCCGGGACCCCCTACGAGCAGTACTTC

D gene: -
clone size: -
V gene: TRBV5-1
J gene: TRBJ2-7
CDR3 protein: CASSFSSSSSYEQYF
CDR3 DNA: TGCGCCAGCAGCTTTAGTTCCTCCTCTTCATACGAGCAGTACTTC